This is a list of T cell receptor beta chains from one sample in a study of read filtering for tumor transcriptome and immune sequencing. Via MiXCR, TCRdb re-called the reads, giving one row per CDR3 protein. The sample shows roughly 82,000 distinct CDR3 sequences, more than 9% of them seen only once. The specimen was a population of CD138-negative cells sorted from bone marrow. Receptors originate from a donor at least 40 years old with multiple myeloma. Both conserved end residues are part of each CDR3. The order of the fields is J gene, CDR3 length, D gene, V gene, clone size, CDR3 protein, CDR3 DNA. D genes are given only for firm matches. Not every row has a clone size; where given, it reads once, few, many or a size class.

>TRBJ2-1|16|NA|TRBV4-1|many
CASSQGDIPIWDEQFF
TGCGCCAGCAGCCAGGGGGACATACCCATTTGGGATGAGCAGTTCTTC
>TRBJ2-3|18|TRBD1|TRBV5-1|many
CASSLQGTGGSFADTQYF
TGCGCCAGCAGCTTACAAGGGACAGGGGGCAGTTTTGCTGATACGCAGTATTTT
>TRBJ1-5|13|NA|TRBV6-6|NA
CASSYLDYQPQHF
TGTGCCAGCAGTTACCTGGACTATCAGCCCCAGCATTTT
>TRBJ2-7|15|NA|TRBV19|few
CASSTSTPQDYEQYF
TGTGCCAGTAGTACCTCGACACCCCAGGACTACGAGCAGTACTTC
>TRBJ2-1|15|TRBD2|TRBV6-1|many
CASSSLAGGYNEQFF
TGTGCCAGCAGCTCTCTAGCGGGAGGCTACAATGAGCAGTTCTTC
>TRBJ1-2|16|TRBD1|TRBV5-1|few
CASSSTPGQGSYGYTF
TGCGCCAGCAGCTCAACGCCGGGACAGGGGTCCTATGGCTACACCTTC
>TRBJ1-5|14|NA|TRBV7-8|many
CASSLQDSNQPQHF
TGTGCCAGCAGCCTTCAGGATAGCAATCAGCCCCAGCATTTT
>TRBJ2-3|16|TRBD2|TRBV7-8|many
CASSFIAGGGTDTQYF
TGTGCCAGCAGCTTCATAGCGGGAGGGGGAACAGATACGCAGTATTTT
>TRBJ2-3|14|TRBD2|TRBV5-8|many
CASSPGGRTDTQYF
TGTGCCAGCAGCCCGGGAGGACGGACAGATACGCAGTATTTT
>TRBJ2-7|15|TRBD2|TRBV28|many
CASSSSGRASYEQYF
TGTGCCAGCAGTTCTAGCGGGAGGGCCTCCTACGAGCAGTACTTC
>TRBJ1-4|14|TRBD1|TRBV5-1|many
CASSPGTDYEKLFF
TGCGCCAGCAGCCCCGGGACAGACTATGAAAAACTGTTTTTT
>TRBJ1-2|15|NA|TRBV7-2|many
CASSLVPEGNYGYTF
TGTGCCAGCAGCTTAGTTCCAGAAGGAAACTATGGCTACACCTTC
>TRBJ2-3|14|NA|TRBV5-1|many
CASSLAPARDTQYF
TGCGCCAGCAGCTTGGCGCCCGCTAGGGATACGCAGTATTTT
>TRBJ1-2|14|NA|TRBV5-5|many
CASSPTGGTYGYTF
TGTGCCAGCAGCCCGACAGGCGGAACCTATGGCTACACCTTC
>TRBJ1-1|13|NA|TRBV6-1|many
CASSVVEGAEAFF
TGTGCCAGCAGCGTGGTCGAAGGGGCTGAAGCTTTCTTT
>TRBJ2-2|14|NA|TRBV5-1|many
CASSLRPDTGELFF
TGCGCCAGCAGCTTGCGACCCGACACCGGGGAGCTGTTTTTT
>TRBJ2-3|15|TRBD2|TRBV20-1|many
CSATGTSGRVDTQYF
TGCAGTGCCACGGGGACTAGCGGGAGGGTTGATACGCAGTATTTT
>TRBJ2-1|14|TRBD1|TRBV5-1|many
CASSSGQGGDEQFF
TGCGCCAGCAGCTCGGGACAGGGAGGCGATGAGCAGTTCTTC
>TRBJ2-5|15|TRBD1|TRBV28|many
CASSDLTGTQETQYF
TGTGCCAGCAGCGACCTGACAGGGACCCAAGAGACCCAGTACTTC
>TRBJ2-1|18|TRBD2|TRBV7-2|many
CASSLGFGLGGGSGEQFF
TGTGCCAGCAGCTTAGGTTTCGGACTCGGGGGGGGGTCCGGTGAGCAGTTCTTC
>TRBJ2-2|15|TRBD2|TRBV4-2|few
CASSQTSGFSGELFF
TGTGCCAGCAGCCAGACTAGCGGTTTTTCCGGGGAGCTGTTTTTT
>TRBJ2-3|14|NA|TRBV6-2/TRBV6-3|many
CASSRTSRTDTQYF
TGTGCCAGCAGCCGTACTAGCCGCACGGATACGCAGTATTTT
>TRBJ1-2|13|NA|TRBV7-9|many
CASSLNLPLLYTF
TGTGCCAGCAGCTTAAATCTACCCCTTCTCTACACCTTC
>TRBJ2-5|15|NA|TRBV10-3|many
CAISGGGQLQETQYF
TGTGCCATCAGTGGCGGAGGACAGCTTCAAGAGACCCAGTACTTC
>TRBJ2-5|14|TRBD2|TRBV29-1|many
CSVEGGRGVETQYF
TGCAGCGTTGAAGGAGGGAGGGGAGTAGAGACCCAGTACTTC
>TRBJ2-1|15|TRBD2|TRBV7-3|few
CASSSTSGRDNEQFF
TGTGCCAGCAGCTCGACTAGCGGGAGGGACAATGAGCAGTTCTTC
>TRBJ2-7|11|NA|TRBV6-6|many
CASREVSEQYF
TGTGCCAGCAGGGAGGTCTCCGAGCAGTACTTC
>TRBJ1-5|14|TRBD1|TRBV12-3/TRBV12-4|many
CASRTGEGNQPQHF
TGTGCCAGCAGGACAGGGGAGGGCAATCAGCCCCAGCATTTT
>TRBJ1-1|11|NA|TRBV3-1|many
CASSMNTEAFF
TGTGCCAGCAGTATGAACACTGAAGCTTTCTTT
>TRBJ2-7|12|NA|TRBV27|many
CASSRGRGEQYF
TGTGCCAGCAGTCGGGGCCGTGGCGAGCAGTACTTC
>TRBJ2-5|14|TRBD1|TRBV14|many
CASSHLGQGWTQYF
TGTGCCAGCAGCCACCTAGGACAGGGTTGGACCCAGTACTTC
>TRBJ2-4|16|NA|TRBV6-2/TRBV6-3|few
CASSYSPGGPKNIQYF
TGTGCCAGCAGTTACTCACCCGGCGGGCCCAAAAACATTCAGTACTTC
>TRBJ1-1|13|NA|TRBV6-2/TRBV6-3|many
CASRPAVRTEAFF
TGTGCCAGCAGGCCAGCCGTGAGGACTGAAGCTTTCTTT
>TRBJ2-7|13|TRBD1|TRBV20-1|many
CSARDRQGDEQYF
TGCAGTGCTAGAGATCGGCAGGGGGACGAGCAGTACTTC
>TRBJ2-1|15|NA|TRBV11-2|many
CASSLMWSSYNEQFF
TGTGCCAGCAGCTTAATGTGGAGCTCCTACAATGAGCAGTTCTTC
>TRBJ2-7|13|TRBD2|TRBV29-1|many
CSVEEQGLGEQYF
TGCAGCGTTGAAGAGCAGGGACTAGGGGAGCAGTACTTC
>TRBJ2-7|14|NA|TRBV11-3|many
CASSRTESSYEQYF
TGTGCCAGCAGCCGGACAGAGAGCTCCTACGAGCAGTACTTC
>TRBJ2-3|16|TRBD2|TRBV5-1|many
CASSLAPSGTSDTQYF
TGCGCCAGCAGCTTGGCCCCTAGCGGGACCTCCGATACGCAGTATTTT
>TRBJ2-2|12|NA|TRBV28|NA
CASSLDGGELFF
TGTGCCAGCAGTTTAGACGGCGGGGAGCTGTTTTTT
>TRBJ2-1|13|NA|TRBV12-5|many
CASGLGQLNEQFF
TGTGCTAGTGGTTTGGGACAGTTAAATGAGCAGTTCTTC
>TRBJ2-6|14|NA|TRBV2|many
CASRKVAGANVLTF
TGTGCCAGCAGGAAGGTCGCTGGGGCCAACGTCCTGACTTTC
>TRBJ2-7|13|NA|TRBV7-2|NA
CASSLDQTYEQYF
TGTGCCAGCAGCTTGGATCAGACCTACGAGCAGTACTTC
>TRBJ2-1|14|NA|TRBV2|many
CASSETTGDNEQFF
TGTGCCAGCAGTGAAACGACAGGCGATAATGAGCAGTTCTTC
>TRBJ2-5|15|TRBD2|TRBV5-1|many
CASSIRTSGQETQYF
TGCGCCAGCAGCATCCGGACTAGCGGACAAGAGACCCAGTACTTC
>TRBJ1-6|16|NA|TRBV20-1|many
CSASHPGSSYNSPLHF
TGCAGTGCTAGTCACCCAGGAAGCTCCTATAATTCACCCCTCCACTTT
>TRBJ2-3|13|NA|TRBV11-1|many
CASSLRLGDTQYF
TGTGCCAGCAGCTTAAGGCTCGGGGATACGCAGTATTTT